This T cell receptor beta chain appears in the sequencing data of a study of T cell changes during pregnancy in multiple sclerosis. CDR3 length: 15 residues. Trimming removed 2 bases from V and 5 bases from J, with 13 bases in between. Germline loops: CDR1 LNHDA, CDR2 SQIVND (reference sequence). This table comes from immunoSEQ multiplex PCR, and its TCRdb copy is limited to in-frame clones, with some not included. The table lists about 80,000 clones, around 90% of them singletons. The V and J genes are TRBV19 and TRBJ1-5; tentatively, D is TRBD1 (6 bases). The clonotype comes from a female donor with multiple sclerosis, enrolled in a pregnancy study. The starting material was peripheral blood, obtained before pregnancy. In nucleotides, the CDR3 is TGTGCCAGTAGTATAATTCCCGGGGGGCATCAGCCCCAGCATTTT. Protein product: CASSIIPGGHQPQHF.